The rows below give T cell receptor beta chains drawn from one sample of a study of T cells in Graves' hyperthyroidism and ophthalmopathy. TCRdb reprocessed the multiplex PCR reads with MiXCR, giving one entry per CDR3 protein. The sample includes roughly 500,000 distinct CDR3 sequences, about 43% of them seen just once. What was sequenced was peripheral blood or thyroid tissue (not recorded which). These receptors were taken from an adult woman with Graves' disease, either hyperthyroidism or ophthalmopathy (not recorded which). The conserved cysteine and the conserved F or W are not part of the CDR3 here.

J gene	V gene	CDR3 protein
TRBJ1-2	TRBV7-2	ASSFLEQGAYYGYT
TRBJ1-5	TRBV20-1	SASQPRDRHNQPQH
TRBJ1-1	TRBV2	ACTWTEAF
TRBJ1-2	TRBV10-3	AIRRDGQDGYT
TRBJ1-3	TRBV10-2	ASRAGGDTIY
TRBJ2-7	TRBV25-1	ASSQKGAAAYEQY
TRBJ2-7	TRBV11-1	ASSLVGTISSYEQY
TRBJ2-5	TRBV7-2	ASSLVSRGETQY
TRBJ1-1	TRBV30	TWWGGGTEAF
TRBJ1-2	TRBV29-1	SVAFGTSYGYT
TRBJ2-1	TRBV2	ASSSGLAGEQF
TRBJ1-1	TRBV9	ASSPVPGRGTNTEAF
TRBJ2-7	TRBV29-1	SVVRPASYEQY
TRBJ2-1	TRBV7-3	ASSLGTTDNEQF
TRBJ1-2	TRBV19	ASSTGQGYGYT
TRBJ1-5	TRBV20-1	SGASNQPQH
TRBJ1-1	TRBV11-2	ASSFTEASTEAF
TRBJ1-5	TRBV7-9	ASSIGIGGDAGQPQH
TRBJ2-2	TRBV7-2	ASSSPSGRSTGELF
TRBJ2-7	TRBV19	ASSISGSVYEQY
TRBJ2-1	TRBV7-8	ASSLERGSEQF
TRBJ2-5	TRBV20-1	SARVAGGATQY